This section outlines one T cell receptor beta chain sequence together with its context. The antigen is not known. These data originate in a study of identifying expanded T cells in peripheral blood. No infections or other immune events were documented during collection. This CDR3 is 13 amino acids long. Losses at the gene ends were 7 bases for V and 6 bases for J; bases not matched to a gene: 3. Germline CDR1 SNHLY, CDR2 FYNNEI. Whole-study results and caveats: Clone count variance between roughly two-week samples rose with total template count. Technical replicates showed around 1.3 changed clones; two weeks about 16.4; four weeks 19.

Clones were read by immunoSEQ multiplex PCR, and TCRdb kept only the in-frame ones, dropping some. Here the sample spans about 86,000 clones, more than 75% being singletons. The chain recombines TRBV2 with TRBJ1-6; 7 bases are shared with TRBD1. The sample taken for sequencing was blood. The sequence derives from a person between 18 and 69 years old in good health. This chain's CDR3 is CASIRDSNSPLHF. CDR3 coding DNA: TGTGCCAGCATCAGGGACAGTAATTCACCCCTCCACTTT. The variable domain in full, with the rest retrieved from reference TRBV2 and TRBJ1-6, is EPEVTQTPSHQVTQMGQEVILRCVPISNHLYFYWYRQILGQKVEFLVSFYNNEISEKSEIFDDQFSVERPDGSNFTLKIRSTKLEDSAMYFCASIRDSNSPLHFGNGTRLTVT.